A selection of T cell receptor beta chains follows, all from one sample in a study of blood T cell repertoires in COVID-19. Clones were sequenced by immunoSEQ multiplex PCR, and TCRdb holds only the in-frame ones, with some missing. Among 90,000 to 95,000 clones listed, 88% were seen once. The sequenced sample was peripheral blood. Source of these receptors: a woman of 80 years or more with active COVID-19. The CDR3 runs from the conserved cysteine through the conserved F or W. Each record gives: J gene, V gene, D gene, CDR3 protein. D genes are given only for firm matches.

TRBJ2-1 | TRBV2 | TRBD2 | CASSDAGVSYNEQFF
TRBJ1-2 | TRBV27 | . | CASSAKEQQGHYGYTF
TRBJ2-7 | TRBV5-4 | TRBD1 | CASSVGQGIEQYF
TRBJ2-3 | TRBV29-1 | . | CSAQGAQRDSDTQYF
TRBJ2-1 | TRBV4-1 | TRBD2 | CASSQDGRAYNEQFF
TRBJ1-2 | TRBV5-6 | . | CASSPDRNYGYTF
TRBJ2-1 | TRBV18 | . | CASSPSLEYEQFF
TRBJ2-7 | TRBV10-3 | . | CAIRDGGYEQYF
TRBJ2-3 | TRBV9 | . | CASSVLAGTDTQYF
TRBJ1-2 | TRBV7-2 | TRBD1 | CASSSPDRATQNYGYTF
TRBJ2-3 | TRBV11-2 | . | CASSLKPLGLGVTDTQYF
TRBJ1-6 | TRBV13 | TRBD1 | CASSLGDRDNSPLHF
TRBJ2-3 | TRBV7-3 | . | CASSLTDSSDTQYF
TRBJ2-2 | TRBV2 | TRBD2 | CASSGEGTGELFF
TRBJ2-5 | TRBV20-1 | . | CSPEVQETQYF
TRBJ2-3 | TRBV27 | . | CASSLGALTDTQYF
TRBJ2-7 | TRBV9 | . | CASSPDGGIPYEQYF
TRBJ1-2 | TRBV5-1 | TRBD1 | CASSPDRGGYGYTF
TRBJ1-1 | TRBV27 | . | CASRNQVNTEAFF
TRBJ2-1 | TRBV19 | TRBD2 | CASSIRSGRAPYNEQFF
TRBJ2-7 | TRBV6-5 | TRBD1 | CASSYSSGQGAFEQYF
TRBJ2-7 | TRBV29-1 | . | CSVEDRVYEQYF
TRBJ1-5 | TRBV20-1 | . | CSASGAWDKGGVGAQHF
TRBJ1-4 | TRBV7-3 | . | CASSLTGRGGEKLFF
TRBJ2-2 | TRBV27 | . | CASSLSSNTGELFF
TRBJ1-5 | TRBV15 | . | CATSRGSDQPQHF